These 32 T cell receptor beta chains were sequenced from one sample in a study of CD8 T cells in Susac syndrome. Reverse transcription of about 0.45 to 1 ug RNA was carried out with random hexamers. MiXCR was run by TCRdb on the immunoSEQ multiplex PCR reads, yielding one entry per CDR3 protein. There are roughly 180,000 distinct CDR3 sequences in the sample; about 95% occur only once, and 0.1% lies in the top ten. Sequenced material: CD4+ T cells from PBMCs. These receptors were taken from a human donor in good health.

J is TRBJ2-1 and V is TRBV29-1, with a weak D call TRBD1 (5 bases). CDR1 is SQVTM and CDR2 is ANQGSEA in the germline V gene. Trimming shortened V by 4 bases and J by 1 base, and 11 bases separated the two germline ends. This CDR3 is 14 amino acids long. The CDR3 bases are TGCAGCGTTGCAGGGCTTCCTTCCTACAATGAGCAGTTCTTC. Translating gives CSVAGLPSYNEQFF.

The rearrangement joins TRBV5-6 to TRBJ2-3; possibly TRBD2 for D (6 bases). The CDR3 is 15 amino acids. The germline V gene has CDR1 SGHDT and CDR2 YYEEEE. Trimming removed 4 bases at V and 0 bases at J, with 12 bases between. The CDR3 region has the DNA TGTGCCAGCAGCCGATATAGCGGCAGCACAGATACGCAGTATTTT. It encodes CASSRYSGSTDTQYF.

The V gene is TRBV6-5, the J gene TRBJ2-5, with 8 bases aligning to TRBD1. This CDR3 has 13 amino acids. The J segment lost 7 bases and the V segment lost 6 bases, leaving 7 bases of the junction unmatched. The germline gives CDR1 MNHEY, CDR2 SVGAGI. CDR3 sequence: CASSRTGFGTQYF. CDR3 DNA: TGTGCCAGCAGCCGGACAGGGTTCGGGACCCAGTACTTC.

V and J are TRBV27 and TRBJ2-4; D uncertain. V was pared by 8 bases and J by 6 bases, with 14 bases between. Germline CDR1 and CDR2: MNHEY and SMNVEV (reference sequence). The CDR3 is 13 amino acids. Written as DNA, the CDR3 is TGTGCCAGCGGTGTACCCGGTATAAACATTCAGTACTTC. The encoded protein is CASGVPGINIQYF.

The rearrangement joins TRBV24-1 to TRBJ2-1; the D is unclear. Germline loops: CDR1 KGHDR, CDR2 SFDVKD. With 1 base removed from V and 7 bases from J, the gap between germline ends came to 4 bases. The CDR3 sequence is 12 residues long. This CDR3 reads CATSDFINEQFF. The CDR3 region has the DNA TGTGCCACCAGTGATTTCATTAATGAGCAGTTCTTC.

CDR3 region: CASSMRGGDYNEQFF. The CDR3 DNA reads as TGTGCCAGCAGCATGCGGGGAGGGGATTACAATGAGCAGTTCTTC. V gene TRBV13 combines with J gene TRBJ2-1; TRBD2 aligns across 7 bases. Germline CDR1 is PRHDT and CDR2 is FYEKMQ (reference sequence). The CDR3 totals 15 residues. V was pared by 5 bases and J by 4 bases, with 8 bases of the junction left unmatched.

The rearrangement joins TRBV2 to TRBJ2-1; TRBD2 agrees at 10 bases. CDR3 size: 14 residues. The V gene end was trimmed by 8 bases and the J gene end by 8 bases; junction bases not matched to a gene: 9. CDR1 is SNHLY and CDR2 is FYNNEI in the germline V gene. The CDR3 DNA sequence: TGTGCCAGCCGACCTAGCGGGAGTGGGTATGAGCAGTTCTTC. Residues: CASRPSGSGYEQFF.

This sequence joins TRBV3-1 and TRBJ2-6, with D unclear. Per the germline V gene, CDR1 is LGHDT and CDR2 is YNNKEL (reference sequence). V was clipped by 1 base and J by 2 bases, with 12 bases between them. CDR3 size: 17 residues. CDR3 sequence: CASSQGSWLAGANVLTF. CDR3 coding DNA: TGTGCCAGCAGCCAAGGCTCCTGGCTCGCTGGGGCCAACGTCCTGACTTTC.

The chain links TRBV28 to TRBJ2-7; D possibly corresponds to TRBD1 (6 bases). The CDR3 is made up of 16 amino acids. Deletions cut 5 bases from V and 0 bases from J, with 17 bases between. From germline, CDR1 is MDHEN and CDR2 SYDVKM. Written as DNA, the CDR3 is TGTGCCAGCAGTCCCTTTGGGGGCTCGAGCTCCTACGAGCAGTACTTC. This translates into CASSPFGGSSSYEQYF.

This clonotype came up once. This chain joins TRBV30 and TRBJ1-2; TRBD1 agrees at 11 bases. V lost 0 bases and J lost 8; bases outside the gene matches: 14. CDR1 GTSNPN and CDR2 SVGIG come from the germline V gene (reference sequence). CDR3 length: 17 residues. In nucleotides, the CDR3 is TGTGCCTGGAGTGTATGGGGAGGACAGGGGGCCTTGAAGGGCTACACCTTC. It codes for CAWSVWGGQGALKGYTF.

The rearrangement links TRBV18 to TRBJ2-1, with no clear D. Trimming removed 0 bases from V and 2 bases from J, with 5 bases in between. Germline V gene lookup returns CDR1 KGHSH and CDR2 LQKENI. The CDR3 consists of 14 residues. As DNA, the CDR3 is TGTGCCAGCTCACCACCGGAAACCTACAATGAGCAGTTCTTC. As protein: CASSPPETYNEQFF.

This chain joins TRBV7-6 and TRBJ2-5, with D perhaps matching TRBD2 (5 bases). Trimming removed 4 bases at V and 5 bases at J, with 17 bases between. There are 15 residues in the CDR3. Germline CDR1 reads SGHVS; CDR2 reads FNYEAQ. CDR3 sequence: CASSSASGSQETQYF. CDR3 nucleotide sequence: TGTGCCAGCAGCTCAGCCTCGGGATCTCAGGAGACCCAGTACTTC.

The chain joins TRBV28 to TRBJ2-1; TRBD1 or TRBD2 may be the D gene (5 bases each). In germline, CDR1 is MDHEN, CDR2 SYDVKM. The ends were cut back, 4 bases at V and 4 bases at J, with 8 bases in the middle. The CDR3 consists of 13 residues. For the CDR3, the DNA is TGTGCCAGCAGTTCGGGGCCTTACAATGAGCAGTTCTTC. It codes for CASSSGPYNEQFF. Filled out from reference TRBV28 and TRBJ2-1, the complete variable domain reads DVKVTQSSRYLVKRTGEKVFLECVQDMDHENMFWYRQDPGLGLRLIYFSYDVKMKEKGDIPEGYSVSREKKERFSLILESASTNQTSMYLCASSSGPYNEQFFGPGTRLTVL.

The CDR3 here is CSARVAATEETQYF. CDR3 DNA: TGCAGTGCTAGAGTGGCAGCGACGGAAGAGACCCAGTACTTC. J is TRBJ2-5 and V is TRBV20-1; D gene unclear. CDR1 DFQATT and CDR2 SNEGSKA come from the germline V gene (reference sequence). The V and J ends lost 1 base and 3 bases respectively, with 12 bases between them. The CDR3 consists of 14 residues.

The rearrangement joins TRBV14 to TRBJ1-2; a possible D gene is TRBD1 (5 bases). The CDR3 length is 14 residues. V gave up 3 bases and J gave up 7 bases, with 15 bases separating them. Germline V gene lookup returns CDR1 SGHDN and CDR2 FVKESK. The DNA for the CDR3 is TGTGCCAGCAGCCACAATACTCGGAGGGGTGGCTACACCTTC. It yields the protein CASSHNTRRGGYTF.

This clonotype was seen once. At one end, the junction sequence differs from germline, possibly due to a read error. The V gene is TRBV15, the J gene TRBJ2-5; D unclear. Per the germline V gene, CDR1 is LNHNV and CDR2 is YYDKDF (reference sequence). There are 15 residues in the CDR3. CDR3 coding DNA: TGTGCCACCAGCAGAGAGGTTCCCGCAAGAGAGGCCCAGTACTTC. It yields the protein CATSREVPAREAQYF.

The chain links TRBV29-1 to TRBJ2-7, with 7 positions matching TRBD2. Trimming took 4 bases from V and 2 from J; bases not matched to a gene: 8. CDR3 length: 14 residues. Germline V gene data show CDR1 as SQVTM and CDR2 as ANQGSEA. The CDR3 DNA reads as TGCAGCGTTGCGTGGCGGGAGTATACCTACGAGCAGTACTTC. Translated, it gives CSVAWREYTYEQYF.

The V gene is TRBV29-1, the J gene TRBJ2-1; D is undetermined. V was pared by 3 bases and J by 5 bases, with 8 bases between. The CDR3 extends over 12 amino acids. Per germline, CDR1 SQVTM and CDR2 ANQGSEA. CDR3 sequence: CSVDWLNNEQFF. CDR3 DNA: TGCAGCGTTGATTGGCTAAACAATGAGCAGTTCTTC.

In its sample, this clonotype was seen once. The J gene is TRBJ2-5, the V gene TRBV18, with D unclear. Trimming removed 2 bases at V and 3 bases at J, with 10 bases between. CDR1 and CDR2 from the germline V gene are KGHSH and LQKENI. CDR3 size: 14 residues. The CDR3: CASSPIQDEETQYF. The CDR3 DNA reads TGTGCCAGCTCACCAATCCAGGACGAAGAGACCCAGTACTTC.

The rearrangement links TRBV29-1 to TRBJ2-3; 9 bases map to TRBD2. CDR3 size: 15 residues. With V trimmed by 7 bases and J by 2 bases, 10 bases remained unmatched. Germline-derived CDR1 and CDR2 are SQVTM and ANQGSEA. The CDR3 loop is CSAQGGTSNTDTQYF. In DNA, the CDR3 is TGCAGCGCCCAGGGGGGGACTAGCAACACAGATACGCAGTATTTT.

The chain links TRBV11-2 to TRBJ2-1; tentatively, D is TRBD2 (5 bases). This CDR3 contains 17 residues. Germline V gene sequence: CDR1 SGHAT, CDR2 FQNNGV. The V end lost 5 bases, the J end lost 7 bases, and 24 bases lay between the germline ends. The CDR3 is CASSRTGRGAMRNEQFF. CDR3 DNA: TGTGCCAGCAGCCGTACCGGCCGGGGAGCCATGCGGAATGAGCAGTTCTTC.

This sequence joins TRBV29-1 and TRBJ2-3; TRBD2 aligns across 10 bases. V dropped 3 bases and J dropped 5; count of bases not matched to a gene: 5. The CDR3 loop spans 14 amino acids. Germline-derived CDR1 and CDR2 are SQVTM and ANQGSEA. CDR3 amino acids: CSVESSGGVDTQYF. The DNA for the CDR3 is TGCAGCGTTGAGTCTAGCGGGGGCGTAGATACGCAGTATTTT.

The rearrangement joins TRBV19 to TRBJ1-5; D is unresolved. Germline lookup yields CDR1 LNHDA and CDR2 SQIVND (reference sequence). Trimming cost V 1 base and J 2 bases, with 15 bases left between them. This CDR3 is 17 amino acids long. As DNA, the CDR3 is TGTGCCAGTAGTATAGTCGGAGGGAGACCGGGCAATCAGCCCCAGCATTTT. This sequence encodes CASSIVGGRPGNQPQHF. The entire variable domain, with the rest obtained from reference TRBV19 and TRBJ1-5, is as follows: DGGITQSPKYLFRKEGQNVTLSCEQNLNHDAMYWYRQDPGQGLRLIYYSQIVNDFQKGDIAEGYSVSREKKESFPLTVTSAQKNPTAFYLCASSIVGGRPGNQPQHFGDGTRLSIL.

The chain uses TRBV29-1 and TRBJ2-5; TRBD2 matches 8 bases. J lost 5 bases, V lost 4 bases, and 12 bases had no gene match. CDR1 and CDR2 (germline): SQVTM, ANQGSEA. The CDR3 spans 15 residues. This chain's CDR3 is CSVAREGLARETQYF. The CDR3 coding sequence is TGCAGCGTTGCCCGGGAGGGCCTGGCGAGGGAGACCCAGTACTTC. The full variable domain, in which reference TRBV29-1 and TRBJ2-5 provide the parts outside the CDR3, is SAVISQKPSRDICQRGTSLTIQCQVDSQVTMMFWYRQQPGQSLTLIATANQGSEATYESGFVIDKFPISRPNLTFSTLTVSNMSPEDSSIYLCSVAREGLARETQYFGPGTRLLVL.

J is TRBJ1-5 and V is TRBV12-3 or TRBV12-4; TRBD1 matches 11 bases. Trimming cost V 6 bases and J 7 bases; bases outside gene matches: 8. The CDR3 covers 15 residues. The CDR3 nucleotides read TGTGCCAGCAGGGACGGACAGGGGGCCCGGCAGCCCCAGCATTTT. Its protein product is CASRDGQGARQPQHF.

The gene calls are TRBV20-1 and TRBJ2-1; 11 nucleotides match TRBD1. The germline V gene encodes CDR1 DFQATT and CDR2 SNEGSKA (reference sequence). V was pared by 3 bases and J by 6 bases, with 10 bases of the junction left unmatched. The CDR3 extends over 16 amino acids. The CDR3 loop is CSASIIGQGATNEQFF. The CDR3 coding sequence is TGCAGTGCTAGTATTATCGGACAGGGGGCCACCAATGAGCAGTTCTTC.

V usage is TRBV11-1 and J usage is TRBJ2-1; D call uncertain. The V gene's germline CDR1 is SGHAT and CDR2 FQDESV (reference sequence). Trimming left V 1 base short and J 0 bases short, with 7 bases between. The CDR3 is 15 amino acids. The CDR3 sequence is CASSLVISSYNEQFF. DNA for the CDR3: TGTGCCAGCAGCTTAGTGATTAGCTCCTACAATGAGCAGTTCTTC.

The chain combines TRBV11-3 with TRBJ2-1, with D possibly matching TRBD2 (5 bases). The V end was cut by 5 bases, the J end by 4 bases, with 6 bases between. The CDR3 spans 12 residues. The germline V gene has CDR1 SGHNT and CDR2 YENEEA. The CDR3 nucleotides read TGTGCCAGCAGCAGCGGTTACAATGAGCAGTTCTTC. It encodes CASSSGYNEQFF.

J is TRBJ2-1 and V is TRBV28; possible D gene TRBD1, 6 bases. This CDR3 is 14 amino acids long. Germline CDR1 MDHEN, CDR2 SYDVKM. The V end lost 5 bases, the J end lost 6 bases, and 14 bases lay between the germline ends. The CDR3 reads CASSPPDRSNEQFF. DNA of the CDR3: TGTGCCAGCAGTCCTCCAGACAGGTCCAATGAGCAGTTCTTC. Variable domain in full (rest from reference TRBV28 and TRBJ2-1): DVKVTQSSRYLVKRTGEKVFLECVQDMDHENMFWYRQDPGLGLRLIYFSYDVKMKEKGDIPEGYSVSREKKERFSLILESASTNQTSMYLCASSPPDRSNEQFFGPGTRLTVL.

V is TRBV13 and J is TRBJ2-7; D is ambiguous. V was shortened by 5 bases and J by 7 bases, with 15 bases between the two germline ends. The CDR3 covers 13 residues. CDR1 is PRHDT and CDR2 is FYEKMQ in the germline V gene (reference sequence). Written as DNA, the CDR3 is TGTGCCAGCAGCCGAGGTGATTCTCGGGAGCAGTACTTC. Protein sequence: CASSRGDSREQYF.

V gene TRBV2 combines with J gene TRBJ1-4; 8 nucleotides line up with TRBD1. Trimming took 6 bases from V and 7 from J; bases not matched to a gene: 7. The CDR3 is 14 residues long. The germline gives CDR1 SNHLY, CDR2 FYNNEI. The CDR3 spells CASRGQGEVEKLFF. The CDR3 DNA follows: TGTGCCAGCAGAGGACAGGGAGAGGTTGAAAAACTGTTTTTT.

The sample holds one count of this clonotype. The chain is built from TRBV28 and TRBJ1-1, with a possible D match to TRBD1 (5 bases). V was clipped by 6 bases and J by 8 bases, with 13 bases between them. Germline-derived CDR1 and CDR2 are MDHEN and SYDVKM. This CDR3 spans 12 amino acids. CDR3 sequence (DNA): TGTGCCAGCAGCATCCGGGACGTAGAAGCTTTCTTT. It codes for CASSIRDVEAFF.